This is a list of T cell receptor beta chains from one sample in a study of T-cell reconstitution after alpha-beta-depleted transplantation in children. TCRdb passed the PCR reads through MiXCR, listing each CDR3 protein once. The sample holds some 120,000 distinct CDR3 sequences; approximately 10% are singletons and the top ten take less than 35%. The sequences come from PBMCs, collected before TCRalphabeta/CD19-depleted stem cell transplant. These TCRs come from a boy aged 2 to 10 with acute lymphoblastic leukemia, due to receive a stem cell transplant. Both conserved end residues are part of each CDR3.

V,length,CDR3
TRBV5-1,14,CASSLAGGANEQFF
TRBV7-8,17,CASSLFPVDGHSYEQYF
TRBV29-1,13,CSVAGGSGNTIYF
TRBV2,14,CASRPTGTNSPLHF
TRBV20-1,15,CSAAGGRMSTDTQYF
TRBV7-8,15,CASSSEGLSYYEQYF
TRBV7-9,17,CASSLGLVGQKNTEAFF
TRBV5-1,14,CASTLVQGVGELFF
TRBV20-1,13,CSAQGFGNTEAFF
TRBV18,17,CASSPSSGRPKDNEQFF
TRBV6-1,13,CASRGWAEGEAFF
TRBV20-1,11,CSQTGVNEQFF
TRBV19,16,CATRYGTGGGNQPQHF
TRBV18,15,CASSPRLGGTDTQYF
TRBV2,16,CASSEFPSGSSYEQYF
TRBV7-9,16,CASSLVRGQVKDEQFF
TRBV7-9,13,CASSSIAASEQFF
TRBV7-9,13,CASSLGREQPQHF
TRBV20-1,18,CSARDGRLAGVSTDTQYF